These T cell receptor beta chains were read from a single sample in a study of chemoradiotherapy in HPV16-positive cancers. Generated by immunoSEQ multiplex PCR, the TCRdb table keeps only in-frame clones and is missing some. Of around 30,000 clones listed, over 80% are singletons. Material: blood, obtained from a patient who underwent chemoradiotherapy. Receptors were obtained from a human donor with HPV-associated anogenital cancer. Each CDR3 is given with its conserved first and last residue.

>TRBV29-1|TRBJ2-7|14
CSVQNSGGSHEQYF
>TRBV5-4|TRBJ1-1|14
CASSSGQTNTEAFF
>TRBV6-1|TRBJ2-7|12
CASSGVSYEQYF
>TRBV18|TRBJ2-7|13
CASSLPALYEQYF
>TRBV6-4|TRBJ2-3|14
CASSERGEVDTQYF
>TRBV20-1|TRBJ2-7|11
CSARLVHEQYF
>TRBV6-5|TRBJ2-3|12
CASSYTDNTQYF
>TRBV7-3|TRBJ1-2|17
CASSLYPRDRGDDGYTF
>TRBV6-5|TRBJ1-1|12
CASRTGIYEAFF
>TRBV2|TRBJ2-3|15
CASSEFVRAGDTQYF
>TRBV7-2|TRBJ2-1|13
CASSERLALEQFF
>TRBV11-2|TRBJ2-7|14
CASSRFAEDHEQYF
>TRBV4-2|TRBJ2-7|15
CASSQTSGGAYEQYF
>TRBV7-8|TRBJ2-2|20
CASSLGPVDRGRLDTGELFF
>TRBV27|TRBJ1-5|15
CASSPGAVGNQPQHF
>TRBV4-1|TRBJ1-1|13
CASSPRVGTEAFF
>TRBV5-1|TRBJ1-2|12
CASSLGQGSYTF
>TRBV18|TRBJ2-5|14
CASSRDSGKETQYF
>TRBV7-8|TRBJ2-2|14
CASSPRLNTGELFF
>TRBV30|TRBJ2-7|10
CAWGPYEQYF
>TRBV5-8|TRBJ2-6|20
CASSLASLSTGPSGANVLTF
>TRBV19|TRBJ1-1|14
CATSTRNEFDEAFF
>TRBV30|TRBJ2-3|17
CAWSVRRLAGAADTQYF
>TRBV19|TRBJ2-3|14
CASSGDRDHDTQYF
>TRBV30|TRBJ1-5|11
CAWGYGQPQHF
>TRBV28|TRBJ1-3|16
CASSLTWDSSGNTIYF
>TRBV4-1|TRBJ1-5|13
CASSQVAGGPQHF
>TRBV21-1|TRBJ2-7|13
CASSNGPPYEQYF
>TRBV7-3|TRBJ1-1|13
CASSPREGSEAFF
>TRBV6-1|TRBJ1-1|11
CASHLNTEAFF
>TRBV5-4|TRBJ2-1|18
CASSRGGAGKFSYNEQFF